This T cell receptor (beta chain) was identified during a study of T cells after yellow fever vaccination. Across the whole study: Preparation used SMART-Seq v4 Ultra Low Input for the low-cell-number fractions. Study results and limitations: Among all clonotypes, a small share was observed in both CD4 and CD8 compartments.

For TCR, cDNA came from 5'RACE template switching, which added a universal primer site and UMIs. TCRdb used MiXCR to reprocess the 5' RACE reads, holding one entry per CDR3 protein. The sample yields 300,000 to 400,000 distinct CDR3 sequences, around an eighth seen once. In its sample, this clonotype was seen a few times. As yet, its antigen is unknown. The sequence derives from a man between 18 and 35 years old who received the YFV17D yellow fever vaccine. The sample here was CD4+ T cells sorted from PBMCs, taken 15 days after the yellow fever booster vaccination.

CDR3 in amino acids: CASSYVRYQETQYF. The CDR3 DNA reads as TGTGCCAGCAGTTACGTCCGGTACCAAGAGACCCAGTACTTC. V and J are TRBV6-6 and TRBJ2-5; D remains unclear. Germline values: CDR1 MNHNY, CDR2 SVGAGI (reference sequence). Trimming took 2 bases from V and 0 from J, leaving 7 bases between them. The CDR3 loop spans 14 amino acids.